The 17 T cell receptor beta chains in this list originate from one sample, sequenced in a study of T cell repertoires in cytomegalovirus infection. TCRdb re-analysed the reads in MiXCR, keeping a single row per CDR3 protein. This repertoire shows some 130,000 distinct CDR3 sequences, more than 30% found once; its top ten account for about 52%. These receptors' targets are unknown. Sequences were derived from CD8+ T cells from cultured PBMCs, sampled from culture after CMV antigen stimulation. The receptor source for this set is a human donor in good health (CMV status not recorded). Some clones in this sample may be carry-over from other donors' samples.

This clonotype turned up a few times. The V call is TRBV27, the J call TRBJ1-1, with D unresolved. This CDR3 is built from 15 residues. V was cut by 6 bases and J by 4 bases, with 18 bases left in between. Per germline, CDR1 MNHEY and CDR2 SMNVEV (reference sequence). CDR3: CASSPWGGSPTEAFF. The CDR3 DNA follows: TGTGCCAGCAGCCCATGGGGAGGTTCGCCCACTGAAGCTTTCTTT.

The table lists this clonotype with a few counts. The gene calls are TRBV19 and TRBJ1-1, with D hard to call. Germline lookup yields CDR1 LNHDA and CDR2 SQIVND (reference sequence). V lost 8 bases and J lost 0, with 10 bases in between. This CDR3 region has 13 residues. The CDR3 region is CASGSFMNTEAFF. The CDR3 DNA reads TGTGCCAGTGGGAGCTTCATGAACACTGAAGCTTTCTTT.

The J gene is TRBJ1-2, the V gene TRBV14, with no clear D. CDR3 size: 13 residues. Trimming pared 2 bases from V and 4 bases from J, leaving 8 bases between. Germline V gives CDR1 SGHDN, CDR2 FVKESK. The chain's CDR3 is CASSQPSGYGYTF. The CDR3 DNA reads as TGTGCCAGCAGCCAACCCTCTGGCTATGGCTACACCTTC.

The V call is TRBV28, the J call TRBJ2-1; D gene ambiguous. From germline, CDR1 is MDHEN and CDR2 SYDVKM. Trimming stripped 6 bases from V and 1 base from J, with 10 bases between. The CDR3 runs to 14 residues. CDR3 sequence: CASSPAGSYNEQFF. In nucleotides, the CDR3 is TGTGCCAGCAGCCCCGCTGGTTCCTACAATGAGCAGTTCTTC.

The chain links TRBV12-3 or TRBV12-4 to TRBJ2-6; tentatively, D is TRBD2 (5 bases). CDR3 length equals 18 residues. Trimming cost V 7 bases and J 2 bases, with 21 bases left between them. CDR3 coding DNA: TGTGCCAGCACCAAGGTGGGAGATCCTGTCCCTGGGGCCAACGTCCTGACTTTC. Residues: CASTKVGDPVPGANVLTF.

This clonotype was found many times. The chain joins TRBV28 to TRBJ2-2; D ambiguous. V was cut by 5 bases and J by 0 bases, with 7 bases left in between. Germline CDR1 and CDR2: MDHEN and SYDVKM. The CDR3 runs to 14 residues. The CDR3 loop reads CASSITANTGELFF. As DNA, the CDR3 is TGTGCCAGCAGTATCACAGCGAACACCGGGGAGCTGTTTTTT.

CDR3 region: CASSLGPVEETQYF. The CDR3 DNA follows: TGTGCCAGCAGCTTGGGGCCAGTTGAAGAGACCCAGTACTTC. The V call is TRBV11-3, the J call TRBJ2-5, with D possibly TRBD1 on 5 matching bases. Trimming removed 3 bases at V and 3 bases at J, with 11 bases between. The CDR3 length is 14 residues. The germline CDR1 and CDR2 sequences are SGHNT and YENEEA.

This clonotype is a singleton in its sample. J is TRBJ2-1 and V is TRBV7-4; no clear D. Per the germline V gene, CDR1 is SGHVT and CDR2 is SQSDAQ. V was trimmed by 5 bases and J by 9 bases, leaving 14 bases between them. The CDR3 length is 13 residues. The CDR3 nucleotides read TGTGCCAGCAGCAAGGAACCTGGTGGTGAGCAGTTCTTC. Translation gives CASSKEPGGEQFF.

The chain has TRBV7-6 and TRBJ1-1, with 12 positions matching TRBD1. Germline CDR1 is SGHVS and CDR2 is FNYEAQ. The CDR3 runs to 14 residues. J gave up 7 bases and V 5 bases, and 5 bases lay outside the gene matches. This CDR3 is CASSPGTGGLEAFF. DNA for the CDR3: TGTGCCAGCAGCCCGGGGACAGGGGGCCTTGAAGCTTTCTTT.

This clonotype was counted a few times. The genes are TRBV5-1 and TRBJ1-1; 9 bases map to TRBD1. The CDR3 spans 14 residues. V lost 5 bases, J lost 3 bases, and 5 bases stayed unmatched. Germline loops: CDR1 SGHRS, CDR2 YFSETQ. The CDR3 sequence is CASSQDRGDTEAFF. In DNA, the CDR3 is TGCGCCAGCAGTCAGGACAGGGGCGACACTGAAGCTTTCTTT.

J is TRBJ1-1 and V is TRBV5-6; D is perhaps TRBD1 (5 bases). Trimming stripped 2 bases from V and 0 bases from J, with 8 bases between. Germline CDR1 reads SGHDT; CDR2 reads YYEEEE. The CDR3 covers 14 residues. This CDR3 reads CASSLKGLNTEAFF. The CDR3 bases are TGTGCCAGCAGCTTAAAGGGGCTGAACACTGAAGCTTTCTTT.

The chain recombines TRBV29-1 with TRBJ2-4; 10 positions match TRBD1. The CDR3 is made up of 16 amino acids. Looked up from germline, CDR1 is SQVTM and CDR2 is ANQGSEA. Trimming cost V 2 bases and J 7 bases; bases outside gene matches: 11. CDR3 nucleotides: TGCAGCGTTGAATATTCCCCGGGACAGGGGTCTAACATTCAGTACTTC. As protein: CSVEYSPGQGSNIQYF.

This clonotype was recorded at least ten times. V is TRBV20-1 and J is TRBJ1-1; no definite D call. The germline V gene has CDR1 DFQATT and CDR2 SNEGSKA (reference sequence). The CDR3 loop spans 16 amino acids. With 2 bases removed from V and 1 base from J, the gap between germline ends came to 17 bases. The CDR3, as DNA: TGCAGTGCTAGACAGATCTCCTCATGGACGAACACTGAAGCTTTCTTT. Encoded protein: CSARQISSWTNTEAFF.

This clonotype was seen only a few times. The genes are TRBV13 and TRBJ2-1, with a weak D call TRBD2 (6 bases). Between the trimmed V and J ends, which lost 8 bases and 0 bases, there was a span of 11 bases. The CDR3 has 14 amino acids. Germline V gene sequence: CDR1 PRHDT, CDR2 FYEKMQ (reference sequence). CDR3 residues: CASAGWSSYNEQFF. CDR3 nucleotides: TGTGCCAGCGCGGGGTGGAGCTCCTACAATGAGCAGTTCTTC.

This clonotype has only a few counts. V and J are TRBV7-8 and TRBJ2-3; TRBD2 agrees at 8 bases. Germline V gene sequence: CDR1 SGHVS, CDR2 FQNEAQ. The CDR3 has 15 residues. V lost 5 bases and J lost 5; bases outside the gene matches: 9. CDR3 loop: CASSRRRGAGDTQYF. CDR3 DNA sequence: TGTGCCAGCAGCCGGCGGCGGGGGGCGGGAGATACGCAGTATTTT.

This chain links TRBV12-3 or TRBV12-4 with TRBJ2-1; 10 bases are shared with TRBD2. Trimming cost V 2 bases and J 0 bases; bases outside gene matches: 10. The CDR3 totals 19 residues. As DNA, the CDR3 is TGTGCCAGCAGTTTATTCGGGCTAGCGGGGGACAGCTCCTACAATGAGCAGTTCTTC. Its protein is CASSLFGLAGDSSYNEQFF.

V usage is TRBV7-9 and J usage is TRBJ2-6; no definite D call. CDR3 length equals 18 residues. Trimming pared 4 bases from V and 1 base from J, leaving 17 bases between. Per the germline V gene, CDR1 is SEHNR and CDR2 is FQNEAQ (reference sequence). CDR3 bases: TGTGCCAGCAGCTACCCGGTTGGGGTCAATTCTGGGGCCAACGTCCTGACTTTC. Translation gives CASSYPVGVNSGANVLTF.